This record looks at one T cell receptor beta chain sequence and its context. The germline V and J ends were trimmed by 0 bases and 4 bases, with 7 bases remaining between them. The CDR3 consists of 14 residues. The germline V gene has CDR1 MNHNS and CDR2 SASEGT. This specimen belongs to a study of immune evolution from preneoplasia to lung adenocarcinoma. Using immunoSEQ multiplex PCR, the repertoire was profiled, and TCRdb retains in-frame clones only, with some absent. The profile covers some 5,000 clones, with around 77% appearing a single time and approximately 10% taken by the ten largest. Macro-dissection enriched premalignant or tumor cells before nucleic acid extraction.

Source material: FFPE minimally invasive lung adenocarcinoma tissue. This sequence was found in a person aged 60 to 85 with lung adenocarcinoma. This chain uses TRBV6-1 with TRBJ1-5; no reliable D call. CDR3 nucleotides: TGTGCCAGCAGTGAAGCGGGATGGAATCAGCCCCAGCATTTT. Translated, it gives CASSEAGWNQPQHF.